This T cell receptor beta chain was obtained from a study of Ad26.COV2.S vaccination and SARS-CoV-2 variants (dated by TCRdb to 2020 to 2023). In terms of the full investigation: Vaccine-arm donors were drawn from COV1001, a multicentre, randomized, double-blind, placebo-controlled phase I-IIa trial of Ad26.COV2.S in healthy adults. Ad26.COV2.S was given intramuscularly at 5x10^10 or 1x10^11 viral particles, as a single shot or as two shots 56 days apart. The specificity and breadth of SARS-CoV-2-reactive T cell receptors after Ad26.COV2.S vaccination were assessed by TCRbeta repertoire sequencing. A total of around 32 samples were included in the TCR-sequenced set, comprising 19 Ad26.COV2.S vaccine recipients, 5 placebo recipients and 8 SARS-CoV-2 convalescent individuals. Trial participants were randomized into five groups of five: low-dose or high-dose Ad26.COV2.S given once or twice, or placebo on both occasions. Blinding of investigators to trial group allocation was maintained during experiments and outcome assessment.

About this clone: Its antigen is not yet known. The input lacks base qualities; no much larger clone sits a single base away.

The immunoSEQ Assay was the method used to sequence TCRbeta CDR3 regions. After extraction, genomic DNA underwent amplification by bias-controlled multiplex PCR, followed by high-throughput sequencing. The authors' analysis ran thus. To quantify the absolute abundance of every unique TCRbeta CDR3 region, sequences were collapsed and filtered. T cell fraction was estimated by normalization of TCRbeta template counts to usable DNA, with usable DNA being measured through amplification of reference genes present in all nucleated cells. Repertoire TCRs were annotated as SARS-CoV-2-specific by exact matching of V gene, CDR3 amino acid sequence and J gene to a known reactive TCR set. MIRA supplied the reference SARS-CoV-2 TCR set, which was filtered for enrichment in COVID-19-positive ImmuneCODE repertoires so that public or cross-reactive TCRs were removed. Based on the MIRA antigens, annotated TCRs were further analysed at the level of specific ORF or position within ORF. Breadth was defined as the number of annotated unique rearrangements divided by the total number of unique productive rearrangements, and depth was defined as the summed frequency of the annotated unique rearrangements. TCR breadth was compared between groups using two-sided Wilcoxon rank-sum tests. This is the immuneACCESS table as TCRdb keeps it, with only in-frame sequences that have V and J called. A part of the clones is gone; compared with another copy, unresolved V genes explain less than half, and the rest is unexplained. The V and J calls and clone size are taken from that table; D and trimming were inferred from the DNA. This sample gives roughly 250,000 clones in total; around 88% of them show up just once. Of the sample, 2.9% is held by the ten largest clones.

What the research found in general, with its limitations: After vaccination, spike-specific CD8+ and CD4+ T cell responses were reported to show substantial breadth. Ad26.COV2.S recipients had higher spike-specific TCR breadth than placebo recipients (P = 0.0014). Non-spike TCR breadth was comparable between vaccine and placebo recipients, consistent with the vaccine containing only spike. The study was not powered for comparison of responses between vaccine doses or regimens. The authors noted that total T cell responses may have been underestimated by the TCR breadth and depth analyses.

CDR1 and CDR2, looked up from the germline V gene, are SGHTA and FQGTGA. V is reduced by 7 bases and J by 6 bases, leaving a spacing of 13 bases between them. The CDR3 sequence holds 13 residues, the cysteine and phenylalanine included. Just CDR3 DNA is preserved here, 39 bases in frame from base 1. Interpreted using the paper, the treatment or condition label stands for: around 19 received Ad26.COV2.S at low or high dose, single or two shots; roughly five received placebo; per-sample allocation not given. Repertoires of vaccine and placebo recipients were sequenced from samples collected on day 63 after the first injection. Between 29 July and 7 August 2020, Cohort 1b enrolled fewer than 30 adults aged 18-55 years at one site in Boston, USA. Ad26.COV2.S consisted of a replication-incompetent adenovirus type 26 vector by which a prefusion-stabilized SARS-CoV-2 spike protein from the original Wuhan strain was expressed.

Specimen: peripheral blood, collected in a trial of Ad26.COV2.S vaccine versus placebo. The TCR originated in a person aged 18-60 years who received the Ad26.COV2.S COVID-19 vaccine or a placebo. The chain joins TRBV7-3 to TRBJ2-1, with the D segment identity uncertain. This receptor has the CDR3 CASTTGPINEQFF. The nucleotide sequence reads as follows: TGTGCCAGCACCACCGGGCCGATCAATGAGCAGTTCTTC.